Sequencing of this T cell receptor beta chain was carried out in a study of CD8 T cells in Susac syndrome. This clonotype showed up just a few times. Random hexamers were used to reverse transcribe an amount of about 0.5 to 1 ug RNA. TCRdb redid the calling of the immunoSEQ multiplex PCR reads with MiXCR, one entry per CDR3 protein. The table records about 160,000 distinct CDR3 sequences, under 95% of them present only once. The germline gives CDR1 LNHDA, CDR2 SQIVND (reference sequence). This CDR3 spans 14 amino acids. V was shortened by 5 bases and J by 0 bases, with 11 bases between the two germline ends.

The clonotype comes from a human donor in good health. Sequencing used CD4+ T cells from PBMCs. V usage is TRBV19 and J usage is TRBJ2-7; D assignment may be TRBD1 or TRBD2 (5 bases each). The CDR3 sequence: CASSAWGSSYEQYF. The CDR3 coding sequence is TGTGCCAGTAGTGCCTGGGGGAGCTCCTACGAGCAGTACTTC.